A single T cell receptor (beta chain) is shown here with its context. Its specificity is not known. Trimming left V 11 bases short and J 5 bases short, with 25 bases between. The CDR3 loop spans 15 amino acids. Germline-derived CDR1 and CDR2 are SNHLY and FYNNEI. With a J-beta primer mix and a sample-barcoded 5' primer, a second PCR ran about 6 to 11 cycles. TCRdb re-called the 5' RACE reads with MiXCR, one entry per CDR3 protein. The table includes hundreds of thousands of distinct CDR3 sequences, around 34% detected once. These data are taken from a study of blood T cells in healthy people across ages. Points from the study as a whole: Across the age range, TCR beta diversity per million T cells fell in a roughly linear way. Not knowing donor CMV status may have confounded expanded clonotype changes. Naive T cell percentage by flow cytometry tracked strongly with beta diversity.

Isolation of PBMCs gave at least 6 million cells per sample. Source material: blood. The receptor was isolated from a man younger than 30 in good health. V and J are TRBV2 and TRBJ2-7, with D possibly called TRBD1 or TRBD2 (5 bases each). Here the CDR3 reads CAGTSPGPEEDEQYF. The CDR3, as DNA: TGTGCCGGCACCAGCCCGGGACCAGAGGAGGACGAGCAGTACTTC.